This record covers a single T cell receptor (beta chain). Measured with immunoSEQ multiplex PCR; TCRdb has only the in-frame clones, and not every one. The sample holds 150,000 to 200,000 clones, 82% seen once. This entry belongs to a study of blood T cell repertoires in COVID-19. Background on the study: Researchers got acute and convalescent COVID-19 samples from the United States, Italy and Spain. T cells, B-cell-depleted T cells, or PBMCs provided the cDNA or gDNA that served as material.

In terms of age and location, participants ranged from about 18 to 95 years and lived in about 25 US areas. V lost 4 bases, J lost 2 bases, and 11 bases lay in between. CDR3 length equals 14 residues. Germline V gene lookup returns CDR1 MNHEY and CDR2 SVGAGI. The material sequenced was PBMCs or T cells enriched from blood (not recorded which). The TCR was taken from a woman aged 55-75 years with acute COVID-19. This chain links TRBV6-5 with TRBJ2-5; D is unclear. The chain's CDR3 is CASSSRSPQETQYF. For the CDR3, the DNA is TGTGCCAGCAGTTCGCGGTCTCCACAAGAGACCCAGTACTTC.